This TCR beta chain was profiled in a study of OX40 agonist ivuxolimab in advanced cancers. Study outcomes and limitations: Individuals who were partial responders at 0.1-3.0 mg/kg had clonal expansion that ranked among the lowest. Certain nonresponders likewise exhibited a low normalized T-cell clonal expansion.

The CDR3 sequence is 16 residues long. Per germline, CDR1 SGDLS and CDR2 YYNGEE. Trimming took 4 bases from V and 9 from J; bases not matched to a gene: 18. This clone has just a few counts. Its target is unknown. TCRdb's copy holds only in-frame clones and misses some; the assay was immunoSEQ multiplex PCR. The sample includes tens of thousands of clones, around 80% of them seen just once. The input for sequencing was CD4+ or CD8+ T cells sorted from blood, taken in a trial of the OX40 agonist ivuxolimab. This chain connects TRBV9 to TRBJ2-5; 7 bases are shared with TRBD1. The TCR originated in an adult with an advanced solid tumor such as melanoma, head and neck, liver or kidney cancer. For the CDR3, the DNA is TGTGCCAGCAGCCAGAGGACAGGCGCGACCCTTGAAGCCCAGTACTTC. Protein: CASSQRTGATLEAQYF.